These T cell receptor beta chains were read from a single sample in a study of T-cell memory formation after mild COVID-19. TCRdb passed the 5' RACE reads through MiXCR, listing each CDR3 protein once. The sample consists of about 140,000 distinct CDR3 sequences, less than 20% of them appearing once. The specimen sequenced was PBMCs or a T cell subset sorted from them (not recorded which). These receptors originate from an adult woman who had mild COVID-19 (a few samples of this study predate the infection). Cell type and time point are not known. CDR3s include the opening cysteine and the closing phenylalanine or tryptophan. A D gene is named only where the DNA matches it firmly. The listing skips clone size in some rows; elsewhere it reads once, few, many or a size class.

J gene | D gene | V gene | clone size | CDR3 protein | CDR3 DNA
TRBJ1-1 | - | TRBV7-2 | few | CASSLAPEAEAFF | TGTGCCAGCAGCTTAGCGCCCGAGGCTGAAGCTTTCTTT
TRBJ2-5 | - | TRBV2 | - | CASSPTRTEKETQYF | TGTGCCAGCAGCCCCACCCGGACAGAGAAAGAGACCCAGTACTTC
TRBJ1-1 | - | TRBV5-1 | - | CASSPVVRTEAFF | TGCGCCAGCAGCCCGGTGGTACGAACTGAAGCTTTCTTT
TRBJ1-2 | TRBD1 | TRBV12-3/TRBV12-4 | - | CASSPGTEANYGYTF | TGTGCCAGCAGTCCCGGGACAGAGGCTAACTATGGCTACACCTTC
TRBJ2-4 | - | TRBV9 | - | CASSVSSGVGIQYF | TGTGCCAGCAGCGTATCCTCGGGAGTAGGCATTCAGTACTTC
TRBJ2-2 | - | TRBV7-6 | - | CASSVQANTGELFF | TGTGCCAGCAGCGTTCAGGCGAACACCGGGGAGCTGTTTTTT
TRBJ2-3 | - | TRBV24-1 | few | CATSDLRGKKADTQYF | TGTGCCACCAGTGACCTAAGGGGGAAGAAAGCAGATACGCAGTATTTT
TRBJ1-1 | TRBD1 | TRBV5-1 | - | CASSLETGVNTEAFF | TGCGCCAGCAGCTTGGAGACAGGGGTGAACACTGAAGCTTTCTTT
TRBJ1-1 | - | TRBV6-1 | few | CASRQGIENTEAFF | TGTGCCAGTCGTCAAGGGATCGAGAACACTGAAGCTTTCTTT
TRBJ1-2 | - | TRBV12-3/TRBV12-4 | - | CASSLGVAGYGYTF | TGTGCCAGCAGTTTAGGGGTGGCTGGCTATGGCTACACCTTC
TRBJ1-1 | - | TRBV7-2 | - | CASSLAQYSLNTEAFF | TGTGCCAGCAGCTTAGCCCAATACAGCCTGAACACTGAAGCTTTCTTT
TRBJ2-5 | TRBD2 | TRBV2 | - | CASRPLASQETQYF | TGTGCCAGCAGGCCACTAGCGAGTCAAGAGACCCAGTACTTC
TRBJ2-7 | TRBD2 | TRBV11-2 | - | CASSLPGLAGTYEQYF | TGTGCCAGCAGCTTACCGGGACTAGCGGGTACCTACGAGCAGTACTTC
TRBJ2-2 | - | TRBV5-1 | - | CASSLSRGSFTGELFF | TGCGCCAGCAGCTTGTCTCGGGGGTCATTCACCGGGGAGCTGTTTTTT